These T cell receptor beta chains were read from a single sample in a study of cytomegalovirus exposure and HLA in healthy donors. The method was immunoSEQ multiplex PCR; TCRdb's version includes in-frame clones alone and lacks a portion of them. The repertoire consists of some 120,000 clones, with roughly a tenth occurring once and the leading ten covering approximately 4.4%. Sequenced: PBMCs. These receptors all come from a woman in her late teens or twenties in good health and CMV-seropositive. The CDR3 runs from the conserved cysteine through the conserved F or W. The order of the fields is J gene, D gene, V gene, CDR3 protein. The D gene is left open where the match is weak.

j_gene: TRBJ2-7; d_gene: -; v_gene: TRBV9; CDR3aa: CASSVSLGGGDEQYF
j_gene: TRBJ2-2; d_gene: -; v_gene: TRBV10-3; CDR3aa: CATGRTTGELFF
j_gene: TRBJ2-7; d_gene: TRBD1; v_gene: TRBV5-6; CDR3aa: CASSPPNDRGEQYF
j_gene: TRBJ1-1; d_gene: -; v_gene: TRBV5-1; CDR3aa: CASRSGGGGAEAFF
j_gene: TRBJ1-5; d_gene: -; v_gene: TRBV4-1; CDR3aa: CASSQFTSQPQHF
j_gene: TRBJ2-2; d_gene: -; v_gene: TRBV2; CDR3aa: CASSVREVPGELFF
j_gene: TRBJ2-6; d_gene: -; v_gene: TRBV5-4; CDR3aa: CASSSPAAGANVLTF
j_gene: TRBJ1-1; d_gene: -; v_gene: TRBV22-1; CDR3aa: CPGSDRGPLNTEAFF
j_gene: TRBJ2-1; d_gene: TRBD2; v_gene: TRBV29-1; CDR3aa: CSVEPGLAGTGEQFF
j_gene: TRBJ1-5; d_gene: -; v_gene: TRBV4-1; CDR3aa: CASGKTVTSQPQHF
j_gene: TRBJ2-7; d_gene: TRBD1; v_gene: TRBV6-5; CDR3aa: CASRGQGPYEQYF
j_gene: TRBJ1-2; d_gene: TRBD1; v_gene: TRBV7-2; CDR3aa: CASSAQGASYGYTF
j_gene: TRBJ2-5; d_gene: TRBD2; v_gene: TRBV7-2; CDR3aa: CATTPMGLAGVETQYF
j_gene: TRBJ2-5; d_gene: TRBD2; v_gene: TRBV5-4; CDR3aa: CASSPREGQEETQYF
j_gene: TRBJ2-5; d_gene: TRBD2; v_gene: TRBV11-2; CDR3aa: CASNRDYAQETQYF
j_gene: TRBJ2-7; d_gene: -; v_gene: TRBV15; CDR3aa: CATSRDVGAVEQYF
j_gene: TRBJ2-1; d_gene: TRBD1; v_gene: TRBV15; CDR3aa: CATEVGQGYEQFF
j_gene: TRBJ2-3; d_gene: -; v_gene: TRBV27; CDR3aa: CASSSTGFGVTDTQYF
j_gene: TRBJ1-1; d_gene: -; v_gene: TRBV18; CDR3aa: CASSANGNTEAFF
j_gene: TRBJ2-1; d_gene: -; v_gene: TRBV6-1; CDR3aa: CASSEADLPYVF
j_gene: TRBJ1-4; d_gene: -; v_gene: TRBV30; CDR3aa: CAWTASNEKLFF
j_gene: TRBJ2-3; d_gene: -; v_gene: TRBV19; CDR3aa: CASSPPDYYTDTQYF
j_gene: TRBJ1-1; d_gene: TRBD1; v_gene: TRBV27; CDR3aa: CASSVDRANTEAFF
j_gene: TRBJ1-2; d_gene: -; v_gene: TRBV6-1; CDR3aa: CASRGGLQLYGYTF
j_gene: TRBJ2-7; d_gene: TRBD1; v_gene: TRBV18; CDR3aa: CATQPGQGVTYEQYF
j_gene: TRBJ2-7; d_gene: TRBD1; v_gene: TRBV18; CDR3aa: CASSPGTGFLEQYF
j_gene: TRBJ2-7; d_gene: -; v_gene: TRBV19; CDR3aa: CASSIGGGPYEQYF
j_gene: TRBJ1-2; d_gene: -; v_gene: TRBV4-1; CDR3aa: CASSQGGQGEPNYGYTF
j_gene: TRBJ2-7; d_gene: -; v_gene: TRBV19; CDR3aa: CASSPRGLPYEQYF
j_gene: TRBJ2-7; d_gene: -; v_gene: TRBV7-2; CDR3aa: CASSRSVSYEQYF
j_gene: TRBJ2-3; d_gene: TRBD2; v_gene: TRBV27; CDR3aa: CASRKTSGRDTQYF
j_gene: TRBJ2-3; d_gene: -; v_gene: TRBV7-2; CDR3aa: CASKFWESDTQYF
j_gene: TRBJ2-5; d_gene: -; v_gene: TRBV30; CDR3aa: CALSTREETQYF
j_gene: TRBJ2-7; d_gene: TRBD2; v_gene: TRBV6-5; CDR3aa: CASSVVAGSYEQYF
j_gene: TRBJ1-1; d_gene: -; v_gene: TRBV6-5; CDR3aa: CASSSSTVNTEAFF
j_gene: TRBJ1-1; d_gene: -; v_gene: TRBV30; CDR3aa: CAWQWGGSMNTEAFF
j_gene: TRBJ2-5; d_gene: TRBD2; v_gene: TRBV15; CDR3aa: CATSSSRTSSQETQYF
j_gene: TRBJ1-6; d_gene: -; v_gene: TRBV6-1; CDR3aa: CAGGSNSPLHF
j_gene: TRBJ1-2; d_gene: -; v_gene: TRBV5-6; CDR3aa: CASSLTANNYGYTF
j_gene: TRBJ1-2; d_gene: -; v_gene: TRBV2; CDR3aa: CASSGTTGVYGYTF
j_gene: TRBJ2-7; d_gene: TRBD2; v_gene: TRBV30; CDR3aa: CAWAQRLAGKHEQYF
j_gene: TRBJ1-2; d_gene: -; v_gene: TRBV29-1; CDR3aa: CSVATENGYTF
j_gene: TRBJ2-7; d_gene: TRBD1; v_gene: TRBV30; CDR3aa: CAWSALGQGAGEQYF
j_gene: TRBJ2-3; d_gene: TRBD2; v_gene: TRBV18; CDR3aa: CASSPRSGSGTADTQYF
j_gene: TRBJ1-3; d_gene: -; v_gene: TRBV19; CDR3aa: CASRRPGQALNTIYF
j_gene: TRBJ2-5; d_gene: TRBD1; v_gene: TRBV5-6; CDR3aa: CASSNLQGGYQETQYF
j_gene: TRBJ2-5; d_gene: -; v_gene: TRBV6-1; CDR3aa: CASSEAARGPVQETQYF
j_gene: TRBJ2-1; d_gene: TRBD2; v_gene: TRBV30; CDR3aa: CAWSGTSGRAGEQFF
j_gene: TRBJ1-3; d_gene: -; v_gene: TRBV9; CDR3aa: CASSVSISGNTIYF
j_gene: TRBJ2-2; d_gene: -; v_gene: TRBV30; CDR3aa: CAWSAYLNTGELFF
j_gene: TRBJ1-5; d_gene: -; v_gene: TRBV7-6; CDR3aa: CASSQGQGSNQPRHF
j_gene: TRBJ1-2; d_gene: -; v_gene: TRBV19; CDR3aa: CASNHPAVVYGYTF
j_gene: TRBJ2-7; d_gene: -; v_gene: TRBV5-4; CDR3aa: CASSPQGPTYEQYF
j_gene: TRBJ1-5; d_gene: TRBD1; v_gene: TRBV5-1; CDR3aa: CASSLGRDRDLHQPQHF
j_gene: TRBJ2-3; d_gene: TRBD2; v_gene: TRBV6-5; CDR3aa: CASKLAATDTQYF
j_gene: TRBJ1-2; d_gene: TRBD1; v_gene: TRBV30; CDR3aa: CAWADRALRNGYTF
j_gene: TRBJ1-5; d_gene: TRBD1; v_gene: TRBV6-1; CDR3aa: CASSDQWSTGATNQPQHF
j_gene: TRBJ2-1; d_gene: -; v_gene: TRBV5-1; CDR3aa: CASSLEGRYNEQFF
j_gene: TRBJ1-2; d_gene: TRBD1; v_gene: TRBV5-4; CDR3aa: CASSSGTVVYGYTF
j_gene: TRBJ1-2; d_gene: TRBD1; v_gene: TRBV5-1; CDR3aa: CASSYIPGQGNNYGYTF